What follows are 9 T cell receptor beta chains derived from one specimen sequenced in a study of cytomegalovirus exposure and HLA in healthy donors (dated by TCRdb to 2016 to 2017). Library prep was done by the immunoSEQ multiplex PCR assay. TCRdb obtained this table from immuneACCESS and retained in-frame rearrangements with V and J assigned. These tables miss some clones; where compared with another copy, unresolved V genes account for less than half of the shortfall, and the remainder is unexplained. This sample is represented by around 110,000 clones; around 90% of them were singletons. Together, the top ten hold 1.5% to 2% of the sample. Material: PBMCs. These receptor sequences come from a woman aged 18-29 years in good health and CMV-seropositive.

The chain couples TRBV14 to TRBJ2-3, with D possibly being TRBD1 (5 bases). V shed 5 bases and J shed 5 bases, with 11 bases lying between them. The CDR3 is 13 amino acids. Germline CDR1 and CDR2: SGHDN and FVKESK. The CDR3 nucleotides read TGTGCCAGCAGCGTCGGAAGGGGAGATACGCAGTATTTT. Residues: CASSVGRGDTQYF. Using reference TRBV14 and TRBJ2-3 for the parts outside the CDR3, the full variable domain is EAGVTQFPSHSVIEKGQTVTLRCDPISGHDNLYWYRRVMGKEIKFLLHFVKESKQDESGMPNNRFLAERTGGTYSTLKVQPAELEDSGVYFCASSVGRGDTQYFGPGTRLTVL.

CDR3 in amino acids: CASSGDRGLETQYF. DNA for the CDR3: TGTGCCAGCAGTGGGGACAGGGGGCTAGAGACCCAGTACTTC. The chain is built from TRBV2 and TRBJ2-5, with 12 positions matching TRBD1. CDR1 is SNHLY and CDR2 is FYNNEI in the germline V gene. The CDR3 is 14 amino acids. The V segment lost 4 bases and the J segment 4 bases; nucleotides outside the gene matches: 1.

The V call is TRBV2, the J call TRBJ2-3; D might be TRBD2 (5 bases). Germline lookup yields CDR1 SNHLY and CDR2 FYNNEI. The CDR3 is 14 residues long. V gave up 7 bases and J gave up 2 bases, with 13 bases separating them. The CDR3 coding sequence is TGTGCCAGCATCGAGGCTAGCCCCACAGATACGCAGTATTTT. Residues: CASIEASPTDTQYF.

This clone was counted once. J is TRBJ1-2 and V is TRBV28, with D perhaps TRBD1 (5 bases). Trimming pared 1 base from V and 4 bases from J, leaving 10 bases between. The CDR3 has 14 amino acids. Germline V lookup: CDR1 MDHEN, CDR2 SYDVKM. The DNA of the CDR3 is TGTGCCAGCAGTTTATCCCCGGACATCTATGGCTACACCTTC. This translates into CASSLSPDIYGYTF.

The chain combines TRBV5-6 with TRBJ2-3, with TRBD2 matching over 10 bases. Germline trimming cut 0 bases from V and 3 bases from J; bases unmatched to any gene: 7. The CDR3 runs 17 residues. CDR1 SGHDT and CDR2 YYEEEE come from the germline V gene. Written as DNA, the CDR3 is TGTGCCAGCAGCTTGGGGGTAGCGGGGGGAAGAACAGATACGCAGTATTTT. Its protein product is CASSLGVAGGRTDTQYF.

This chain connects TRBV6-6 to TRBJ2-4; possibly TRBD1 for D (5 bases). The CDR3 is 14 amino acids. V lost 2 bases and J lost 8, with 13 bases in between. The germline V gene has CDR1 MNHNY and CDR2 SVGAGI (reference sequence). CDR3 sequence: CASSYQGGLDIQYF. DNA for the CDR3: TGTGCCAGCAGTTACCAGGGTGGTTTGGACATTCAGTACTTC.

V is TRBV27 and J is TRBJ2-5, with TRBD1 matching over 10 bases. The V gene end was trimmed by 5 bases and the J gene end by 5 bases; junction bases not matched to a gene: 2. There are 13 residues in the CDR3. Germline CDR1 and CDR2: MNHEY and SMNVEV (reference sequence). The CDR3 spells CASSRQGAETQYF. The CDR3, as DNA: TGTGCCAGCAGTCGACAGGGGGCTGAGACCCAGTACTTC.

The V gene is TRBV11-3, the J gene TRBJ2-7, with D maybe TRBD2 (5 bases). CDR1 is SGHNT, CDR2 YENEEA, per germline. CDR3 length equals 16 residues. V lost 0 bases and J lost 2, with 14 bases in between. The CDR3 nucleotides read TGTGCCAGCAGCTTAGATCGGGATGGGCAGGCCTACGAGCAGTACGTC. Amino acids: CASSLDRDGQAYEQYV.

The V call is TRBV4-3, the J call TRBJ2-2; D not certain. CDR1 and CDR2 (germline): LGHNA, YSLEER. The CDR3 runs to 14 residues. The V and J ends lost 5 bases and 11 bases respectively, with 18 bases between them. CDR3 protein: CASSVNSELAELFF. The CDR3 DNA follows: TGCGCCAGCAGCGTAAACTCTGAACTTGCTGAGCTGTTTTTT.